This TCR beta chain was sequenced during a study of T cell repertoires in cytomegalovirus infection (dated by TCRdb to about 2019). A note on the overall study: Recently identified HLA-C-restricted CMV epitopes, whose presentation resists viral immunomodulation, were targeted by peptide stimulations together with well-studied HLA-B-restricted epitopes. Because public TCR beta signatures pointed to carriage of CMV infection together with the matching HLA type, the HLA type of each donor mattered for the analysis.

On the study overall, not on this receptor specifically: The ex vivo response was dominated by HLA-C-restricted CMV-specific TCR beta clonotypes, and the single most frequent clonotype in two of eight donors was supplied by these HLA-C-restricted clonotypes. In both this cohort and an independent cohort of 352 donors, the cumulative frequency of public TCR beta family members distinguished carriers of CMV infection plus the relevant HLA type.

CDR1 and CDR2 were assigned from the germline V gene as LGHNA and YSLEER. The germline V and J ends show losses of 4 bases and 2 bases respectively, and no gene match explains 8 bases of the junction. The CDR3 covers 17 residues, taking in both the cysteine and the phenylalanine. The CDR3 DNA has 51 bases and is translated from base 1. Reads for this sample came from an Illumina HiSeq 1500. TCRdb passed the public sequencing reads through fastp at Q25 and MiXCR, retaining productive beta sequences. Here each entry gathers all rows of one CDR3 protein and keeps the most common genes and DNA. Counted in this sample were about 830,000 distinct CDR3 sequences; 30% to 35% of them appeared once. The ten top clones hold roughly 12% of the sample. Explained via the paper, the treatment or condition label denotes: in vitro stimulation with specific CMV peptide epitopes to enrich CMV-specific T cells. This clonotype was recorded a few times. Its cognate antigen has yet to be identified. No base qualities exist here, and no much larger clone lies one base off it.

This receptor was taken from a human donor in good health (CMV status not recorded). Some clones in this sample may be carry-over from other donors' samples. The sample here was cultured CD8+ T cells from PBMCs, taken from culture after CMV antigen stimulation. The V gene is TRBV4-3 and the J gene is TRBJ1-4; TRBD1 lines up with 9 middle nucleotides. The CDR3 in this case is CASSLIGTGTTNEKLFF. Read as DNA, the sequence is TGCGCCAGCAGCCTTATTGGGACAGGGACGACTAATGAAAAACTGTTTTTT.